The 27 T cell receptor beta chains reported below all come from one sample, sequenced in a study of shared T cell receptors in the human thymus. The assay was immunoSEQ multiplex PCR, and TCRdb's table has in-frame clones only and misses some. The sample comprises under 850,000 clones, 85% to 90% of which are singletons, and 0.0085% to 0.012% rests with the top ten. This sample was also put to use in a study of human thymus T cells.

The specimen was thymocytes. These receptors came from a boy in the first two years of life with a congenital heart defect.

The chain is built from TRBV27 and TRBJ1-4; possibly TRBD1 for D (5 bases). Looked up from germline, CDR1 is MNHEY and CDR2 is SMNVEV (reference sequence). The CDR3 runs to 13 residues. The V end lost 3 bases, the J end lost 10 bases, and 12 bases lay between the germline ends. The DNA of the CDR3 is TGTGCCAGCAGTTTTGAGGAGGGGAGAAAACTGTTTTTT. The encoded protein is CASSFEEGRKLFF.

The CDR3 here is CASSLLRSSGRDPLEQFF. CDR3 coding DNA: TGCGCCAGCAGCTTGTTACGCTCGAGTGGGAGGGATCCCCTCGAGCAGTTCTTC. The gene calls are TRBV5-1 and TRBJ2-1, with TRBD2 matching over 7 bases. The ends lost 1 base at V and 10 bases at J; junction bases unmatched: 20. The CDR3 runs to 18 residues. Per germline, CDR1 SGHRS and CDR2 YFSETQ. Based on the CDR3 plus reference TRBV5-1 and TRBJ2-1, the full variable domain is KAGVTQTPRYLIKTRGQQVTLSCSPISGHRSVSWYQQTPGQGLQFLFEYFSETQRNKGNFPGRFSGRQFSNSRSEMNVSTLELGDSALYLCASSLLRSSGRDPLEQFFGPGTRLTVL.

This sequence joins TRBV2 and TRBJ2-7; 11 nucleotides align to TRBD2. The V gene's germline CDR1 is SNHLY and CDR2 FYNNEI. V lost 6 bases, J lost 2 bases, and 9 bases stayed unmatched. This CDR3 is built from 16 residues. CDR3 in DNA: TGTGCCAGCAGCCCTTCAACTAGCGGGGGTGCCTACGAGCAGTACTTC. Amino acid sequence: CASSPSTSGGAYEQYF.

This chain uses TRBV27 with TRBJ2-7; the match to TRBD2 covers 7 bases. V dropped 3 bases and J dropped 3; count of bases not matched to a gene: 5. The germline V gene has CDR1 MNHEY and CDR2 SMNVEV (reference sequence). The CDR3 runs to 14 residues. The CDR3 loop is CASSLERGYYEQYF. The CDR3 coding sequence is TGTGCCAGCAGTTTGGAGCGGGGTTACTACGAGCAGTACTTC.

This rearrangement joins TRBV5-1 to TRBJ2-3; D is uncertain. This CDR3 has 17 amino acids. In germline, CDR1 is SGHRS, CDR2 YFSETQ. Between the trimmed V and J ends, which lost 0 bases and 4 bases, there was a span of 18 bases. The CDR3 nucleotides are TGCGCCAGCAGCTTGGTGGAGCAGAAGCCTGGCCCAGATACGCAGTATTTT. Amino acid sequence: CASSLVEQKPGPDTQYF.

This rearrangement joins TRBV7-2 to TRBJ1-1; 8 bases match TRBD1. J lost 1 base, V lost 5 bases, and 9 bases had no gene match. This CDR3 spans 16 amino acids. From germline, CDR1 is SGHTA and CDR2 FQGNSA. This CDR3 is CASSDQTGAGNTEAFF. Here the CDR3 DNA reads TGTGCCAGCAGCGACCAGACAGGGGCCGGGAACACTGAAGCTTTCTTT. Using reference TRBV7-2 and TRBJ1-1 for the parts outside the CDR3, the full variable domain is GAGVSQSPSNKVTEKGKDVELRCDPISGHTALYWYRQSLGQGLEFLIYFQGNSAPDKSGLPSDRFSAERTGGSVSTLTIQRTQQEDSAVYLCASSDQTGAGNTEAFFGQGTRLTVV.

The rearrangement links TRBV6-5 to TRBJ2-7; tentative D call: TRBD1 (6 bases). The CDR3 contains 14 residues. V was shortened by 0 bases and J by 4 bases, with 10 bases between the two germline ends. Germline assignment: CDR1 MNHEY and CDR2 SVGAGI. CDR3 DNA: TGTGCCAGCAGTTACTCGGCACAGGGTTACGAGCAGTACTTC. Translated: CASSYSAQGYEQYF.

This rearrangement joins TRBV7-9 to TRBJ2-7, with 11 bases matching TRBD1. The CDR3 totals 15 residues. V lost 4 bases and J lost 4; bases outside the gene matches: 6. Germline values: CDR1 SEHNR, CDR2 FQNEAQ (reference sequence). The CDR3 DNA follows: TGTGCCAGCAGCTGCGGACAGGGGGCTGAGTACGAGCAGTACTTC. This codes for CASSCGQGAEYEQYF.

The chain couples TRBV11-2 to TRBJ2-1; maybe TRBD1 (6 bases). Trimming left V 5 bases short and J 0 bases short, with 14 bases between. The CDR3 runs 16 residues. Germline-derived CDR1 and CDR2 are SGHAT and FQNNGV. This CDR3 reads CASSPHRESSYNEQFF. CDR3 nucleotides: TGTGCCAGCAGCCCTCACAGGGAGAGCTCCTACAATGAGCAGTTCTTC.

The chain has TRBV5-4 and TRBJ2-1, with TRBD1 matching 10 bases. CDR1 and CDR2 (germline): SGHNT, YYREEE (reference sequence). V was clipped by 4 bases and J by 6 bases; unmatched bases: 16. The length of the CDR3 is 18 residues. This CDR3 reads CASSLTDRGPGVANEQFF. The DNA for the CDR3 is TGTGCCAGCAGCCTAACCGACAGGGGGCCCGGTGTAGCCAATGAGCAGTTCTTC. Supplemented by reference TRBV5-4 and TRBJ2-1, the full variable domain reads ETGVTQSPTHLIKTRGQQVTLRCSSQSGHNTVSWYQQALGQGPQFIFQYYREEENGRGNFPPRFSGLQFPNYSSELNVNALELDDSALYLCASSLTDRGPGVANEQFFGPGTRLTVL.

This rearrangement joins TRBV9 to TRBJ1-4; D is ambiguous. Germline V lookup: CDR1 SGDLS, CDR2 YYNGEE. V shed 3 bases and J shed 4 bases, with 10 bases lying between them. The CDR3 is 14 residues long. In DNA, the CDR3 is TGTGCCAGCAGCGCGCGACATAATAATGAAAAACTGTTTTTT. Translating gives CASSARHNNEKLFF. The entire variable domain, with the rest obtained from reference TRBV9 and TRBJ1-4, is as follows: DSGVTQTPKHLITATGQRVTLRCSPRSGDLSVYWYQQSLDQGLQFLIQYYNGEERAKGNILERFSAQQFPDLHSELNLSSLELGDSALYFCASSARHNNEKLFFGSGTQLSVL.

This chain links TRBV5-1 with TRBJ2-1, with 11 positions matching TRBD2. Trimming at V came to 4 bases and at J to 5 bases, leaving 11 bases not matched to a gene. The CDR3 loop spans 17 amino acids. The germline gives CDR1 SGHRS, CDR2 YFSETQ. The CDR3 DNA sequence: TGCGCCAGCAGCCCGGAAATAATAGCGGGAGGGGACAATGAGCAGTTCTTC. This gives the protein CASSPEIIAGGDNEQFF. Together with reference TRBV5-1 and TRBJ2-1, the CDR3 gives the full variable domain: KAGVTQTPRYLIKTRGQQVTLSCSPISGHRSVSWYQQTPGQGLQFLFEYFSETQRNKGNFPGRFSGRQFSNSRSEMNVSTLELGDSALYLCASSPEIIAGGDNEQFFGPGTRLTVL.

The rearrangement joins TRBV28 to TRBJ2-1; 9 positions agree with TRBD2. The germline CDR1 and CDR2 sequences are MDHEN and SYDVKM. The V gene end was trimmed by 1 base and the J gene end by 8 bases; junction bases not matched to a gene: 9. The CDR3 is 16 residues long. CDR3 amino acids: CASSLLSREGPYEQFF. In nucleotides, the CDR3 is TGTGCCAGCAGTTTATTGTCGCGGGAGGGCCCCTATGAGCAGTTCTTC.

The rearrangement links TRBV12-2 to TRBJ2-7; the table's D call of TRBD1 was not tested on the DNA. TRBV12-2 corresponds to a pseudogene. CDR3 length equals 17 residues. The CDR3 sequence: CASRLKVYKEQTYEQYF. DNA of the CDR3: TGTGCAAGTCGCTTAAAGGTATATAAGGAACAGACCTACGAGCAGTACTTC.

This CDR3 reads CASSPGGTSGRPDYNEQFF. CDR3 nucleotides: TGTGCCAGCAGCCCCGGAGGGACTAGCGGGAGGCCAGACTACAATGAGCAGTTCTTC. This rearrangement joins TRBV14 to TRBJ2-1, with 15 bases aligning to TRBD2. The trim removed 4 bases at V and 3 bases at J, leaving 10 bases unmatched. This CDR3 contains 19 residues. In germline, CDR1 is SGHDN, CDR2 FVKESK.

This clone was seen only a few times. The V gene is TRBV21-1, the J gene TRBJ1-4. TRBV21-1 is a known pseudogene. CDR3 size: 13 residues. The CDR3 DNA sequence: TGTGCCAGCAGCAAATTCTTCGGGGAAAAACTGTTTTTT. It encodes CASSKFFGEKLFF.

The rearrangement links TRBV6-4 to TRBJ2-1, with 9 bases fitting TRBD2. The CDR3 consists of 18 residues. V gave up 7 bases and J gave up 3 bases; unmatched junction bases: 16. Germline V gene data show CDR1 as MRHNA and CDR2 as SNTAGT. The CDR3 DNA reads as TGTGCCAGCACGGGCGGACTAGCGCCACACTCTCACTACAATGAGCAGTTCTTC. This codes for CASTGGLAPHSHYNEQFF.

The CDR3 protein is CASSLGLVNTGELFF. In DNA form, the CDR3 reads TGTGCCAGCAGTTTGGGGCTGGTGAACACCGGGGAGCTGTTTTTT. This sequence joins TRBV28 and TRBJ2-2, with D possibly TRBD1 on 5 matching bases. CDR3 length equals 15 residues. V was clipped by 3 bases and J by 1 base, with 9 bases between them. Per germline, CDR1 MDHEN and CDR2 SYDVKM.

CDR3: CSGGTSARTSTDTQYF. In DNA form, the CDR3 reads TGCAGCGGAGGGACTAGCGCGAGGACTAGCACAGATACGCAGTATTTT. The J gene is TRBJ2-3, the V gene TRBV29-1, with 10 bases that match TRBD2. The trim removed 7 bases at V and 0 bases at J, leaving 10 bases unmatched. CDR3 length: 16 amino acids. Looked up from germline, CDR1 is SQVTM and CDR2 is ANQGSEA.

The rearrangement uses TRBV7-2 and TRBJ2-1; no clear D gene. Germline CDR1 is SGHTA and CDR2 is FQGNSA. The CDR3 is 13 amino acids. Trimming removed 5 bases at V and 4 bases at J, with 9 bases between. The CDR3 DNA reads as TGTGCCAGCAGCCCCCCCAGATACAATGAGCAGTTCTTC. This sequence encodes CASSPPRYNEQFF. The whole variable domain, filled in from reference TRBV7-2 and TRBJ2-1, reads GAGVSQSPSNKVTEKGKDVELRCDPISGHTALYWYRQSLGQGLEFLIYFQGNSAPDKSGLPSDRFSAERTGGSVSTLTIQRTQQEDSAVYLCASSPPRYNEQFFGPGTRLTVL.

J is TRBJ2-1 and V is TRBV18, with 7 bases that match TRBD2. Germline CDR1 KGHSH, CDR2 LQKENI. The CDR3 runs 14 residues. V shed 6 bases and J 2 bases; nucleotides not matched to a gene: 4. In nucleotides, the CDR3 is TGTGCCAGCTCGCGGGACTACGCCTACAATGAGCAGTTCTTC. This sequence encodes CASSRDYAYNEQFF.

The rearrangement uses TRBV11-3 and TRBJ2-5; possibly TRBD2 for D (6 bases). CDR3 length: 16 residues. Germline V gives CDR1 SGHNT, CDR2 YENEEA. V lost 6 bases and J lost 1, with 18 bases in between. The CDR3 spells CASRIVGGNSQETQYF. CDR3 in DNA: TGTGCCAGCAGAATAGTCGGCGGGAACTCCCAAGAGACCCAGTACTTC.

The chain uses TRBV7-9 and TRBJ2-4, with D possibly being TRBD2 (6 bases). Germline lookup yields CDR1 SEHNR and CDR2 FQNEAQ (reference sequence). The CDR3 has 12 amino acids. Trimming cost V 4 bases and J 15 bases, with 16 bases left between them. The DNA for the CDR3 is TGTGCCAGCAGCTCCCCGGGTGGAGCGGGGTACTTC. It codes for CASSSPGGAGYF.

V and J are TRBV10-2 and TRBJ1-2; D may be TRBD1 (5 bases). The V gene's germline CDR1 is WSHSY and CDR2 SAAADI. Deletions cut 3 bases from V and 6 bases from J, with 17 bases between. The CDR3 is 15 residues long. The CDR3 DNA follows: TGCGCCAGCAGTGACCCGTCCCGACAGACGGATGGCTACACCTTC. Its protein product is CASSDPSRQTDGYTF.

The CDR3 nucleotides are TGTGCCAGCAGCCCTACTAGACAAGAGACCCAGTACTTC. This codes for CASSPTRQETQYF. The rearrangement uses TRBV6-5 and TRBJ2-5; D might be TRBD2 (5 bases). V was clipped by 6 bases and J by 2 bases, with 10 bases between them. In germline, CDR1 is MNHEY, CDR2 SVGAGI. The CDR3 covers 13 residues.

Only a few counts were recorded for this clone. The chain has TRBV7-2 and TRBJ1-1; TRBD1 agrees at 7 bases. Germline trimming cut 5 bases from V and 0 bases from J; bases unmatched to any gene: 3. The CDR3 has 14 amino acids. Germline values: CDR1 SGHTA, CDR2 FQGNSA. CDR3 sequence: CASSHRGLNTEAFF. CDR3 coding DNA: TGTGCCAGCAGCCACAGGGGCTTGAACACTGAAGCTTTCTTT.

The chain carries TRBV19 and TRBJ2-2; perhaps TRBD1 as D (5 bases). This CDR3 comprises 16 residues. Between the trimmed V and J ends, which lost 4 bases and 1 base, there was a span of 13 bases. Germline assignment: CDR1 LNHDA and CDR2 SQIVND (reference sequence). The CDR3 reads CASSTHPRENTGELFF. The CDR3 DNA reads TGTGCCAGTAGTACTCACCCCAGGGAGAACACCGGGGAGCTGTTTTTT.